Below are 24 T cell receptor beta chains sequenced from a single sample in a study of CD8 T cells in ankylosing spondylitis. Findings of the study overall: Characteristic of ankylosing spondylitis blood, it appeared, was a TCR beta motif comprising about eight highly homologous variants.

These receptors' targets are unknown. TCRdb re-called the 5' RACE reads with MiXCR, one entry per CDR3 protein. The repertoire holds roughly 670,000 distinct CDR3 sequences, with roughly 20% as singletons. The material sequenced was blood, either unsorted or a sorted T cell fraction (not recorded which). These receptors were taken from a male donor with ankylosing spondylitis.

This chain joins TRBV5-1 and TRBJ2-5; perhaps TRBD1 as D (5 bases). Between the trimmed V and J ends, which lost 2 bases and 5 bases, there was a span of 13 bases. The V gene's germline CDR1 is SGHRS and CDR2 YFSETQ. The CDR3 length is 14 residues. This chain's CDR3 is CASSLGAARETQYF. The CDR3 nucleotides are TGCGCCAGCAGCTTAGGGGCGGCGAGGGAGACCCAGTACTTC.

The rearrangement links TRBV12-3 or TRBV12-4 to TRBJ2-7, with TRBD2 identical over 10 bases. The CDR3 has 15 amino acids. V shed 7 bases and J 2 bases; nucleotides not matched to a gene: 8. The CDR3 spells CASTLRSGGTYEQYF. Here the CDR3 DNA reads TGTGCCAGCACCCTCCGTAGCGGGGGGACCTACGAGCAGTACTTC.

This chain uses TRBV20-1 with TRBJ2-7; 7 bases are a match to TRBD2. Trimming removed 0 bases from V and 6 bases from J; junction bases left unmatched: 11. The CDR3 extends over 15 amino acids. The germline CDR1 and CDR2 sequences are DFQATT and SNEGSKA (reference sequence). The CDR3 region has the DNA TGCAGTGCTAGAGATGGGCGGGGGAGTTCTTTCGAGCAGTACTTC. Encoded protein: CSARDGRGSSFEQYF.

This clonotype has a single count. The rearrangement links TRBV7-8 to TRBJ2-2, with 8 bases aligning to TRBD1. Germline values: CDR1 SGHVS, CDR2 FQNEAQ. The CDR3 length is 15 residues. The junction had 4 bases not matched to a gene; V was cut back by 3 bases and J by 4 bases. DNA for the CDR3: TGTGCCAGCAGCTTTTACAGGGGGTCCACCGGGGAGCTGTTTTTT. As protein: CASSFYRGSTGELFF.

The table lists this clonotype with a few counts. CDR3 nucleotide sequence: TGTGCCAGCAGCTTAGGTCCGGACACTATAGAGCAGTACTTC. It translates to CASSLGPDTIEQYF. V gene TRBV7-6 combines with J gene TRBJ2-7, with D perhaps matching TRBD1 (5 bases). This CDR3 is built from 14 residues. Trimming took 1 base from V and 7 from J, leaving 14 bases between them. Germline CDR1 SGHVS, CDR2 FNYEAQ.

The chain carries TRBV29-1 and TRBJ2-1; perhaps D is TRBD1 or TRBD2 (5 bases each). The germline V gene encodes CDR1 SQVTM and CDR2 ANQGSEA. CDR3 length: 12 amino acids. The ends were cut back, 4 bases at V and 8 bases at J, with 12 bases in the middle. The CDR3 nucleotides are TGCAGCGTTGTGTGGCAGGGACATGAGCAGTTCTTC. This encodes CSVVWQGHEQFF.

The V call is TRBV3-1, the J call TRBJ1-1, with TRBD1 matching 9 bases. The trim removed 4 bases at V and 10 bases at J, leaving 10 bases unmatched. The CDR3 loop spans 14 amino acids. Germline V gene sequence: CDR1 LGHDT, CDR2 YNNKEL (reference sequence). The CDR3 loop reads CASSPLGDRVGAFF. DNA of the CDR3: TGTGCCAGCAGCCCCCTAGGGGACAGGGTTGGAGCTTTCTTT.

This clonotype was detected many times. V and J are TRBV5-1 and TRBJ1-2; D is possibly TRBD1 (5 bases). V dropped 4 bases and J dropped 2 bases, with 9 bases sitting between them. Germline values: CDR1 SGHRS, CDR2 YFSETQ. This CDR3 comprises 13 residues. CDR3 protein: CASSTGDNYGYTF. CDR3 DNA: TGCGCCAGCAGCACCGGGGACAACTATGGCTACACCTTC.

V gene TRBV4-2 combines with J gene TRBJ2-5; D is undetermined. CDR3 length: 14 amino acids. Trimming stripped 4 bases from V and 1 base from J, with 10 bases between. Germline-derived CDR1 and CDR2 are LGHNA and YNFKEQ. The CDR3 here is CASSPNPVQETQYF. As DNA, the CDR3 is TGTGCCAGCAGCCCGAACCCAGTCCAAGAGACCCAGTACTTC.

This clonotype was detected a few times. V usage is TRBV7-2 and J usage is TRBJ2-7, with D maybe TRBD1 (6 bases). Trimming took 5 bases from V and 4 from J, leaving 12 bases between them. Per germline, CDR1 SGHTA and CDR2 FQGNSA. CDR3 length: 13 residues. The CDR3 DNA follows: TGTGCCAGCAGCGCCCCCAGGGGTTACGAGCAGTACTTC. Its protein product is CASSAPRGYEQYF.

V gene TRBV6-1 combines with J gene TRBJ1-1, with D tentatively TRBD1 (5 bases). V lost 2 bases to trimming and J lost 0 bases, with 13 bases between them. There are 16 residues in the CDR3. Looked up from germline, CDR1 is MNHNS and CDR2 is SASEGT. The CDR3 DNA is TGTGCCAGCAGTGAACTGGGGGAGGGAATGAACACTGAAGCTTTCTTT. It translates to CASSELGEGMNTEAFF.

The chain is built from TRBV7-2 and TRBJ2-1, with 11 nucleotides matching TRBD2. The CDR3 covers 16 residues. Germline V gives CDR1 SGHTA, CDR2 FQGNSA. V lost 4 bases, J lost 7 bases, and 9 bases stayed unmatched. CDR3 DNA sequence: TGTGCCAGCAGCTCCGCTAGCGGGAGGCGTCGGAATGAGCAGTTCTTC. Translated: CASSSASGRRRNEQFF.

V is TRBV4-1 and J is TRBJ2-7; the D is unclear. The CDR3 sequence is 13 residues long. Between the trimmed V and J ends, which lost 3 bases and 6 bases, there was a span of 12 bases. In germline, CDR1 is MGHRA, CDR2 YSYEKL. The CDR3 here is CASSHVIEAEQYF. CDR3 coding DNA: TGCGCCAGCAGCCATGTCATAGAGGCCGAGCAGTACTTC.

The chain couples TRBV28 to TRBJ2-1, with no clear D. V was trimmed by 5 bases and J by 1 base, leaving 12 bases between them. In germline, CDR1 is MDHEN, CDR2 SYDVKM. The length of the CDR3 is 15 residues. The DNA for the CDR3 is TGTGCCAGCAGTACCCCAGGAAAGTCCTACAATGAGCAGTTCTTC. Translated: CASSTPGKSYNEQFF. Variable domain in full (rest from reference TRBV28 and TRBJ2-1): DVKVTQSSRYLVKRTGEKVFLECVQDMDHENMFWYRQDPGLGLRLIYFSYDVKMKEKGDIPEGYSVSREKKERFSLILESASTNQTSMYLCASSTPGKSYNEQFFGPGTRLTVL.

The rearrangement links TRBV4-1 to TRBJ2-1; either TRBD1 or TRBD2 may supply D (5 bases each). Trimming shortened V by 7 bases and J by 0 bases, and 19 bases separated the two germline ends. Germline values: CDR1 MGHRA, CDR2 YSYEKL. The length of the CDR3 is 17 residues. For the CDR3, the DNA is TGCGCCAGCAAACCCCTGGGGGTGCCGAGCTCCTACAATGAGCAGTTCTTC. As protein: CASKPLGVPSSYNEQFF.

The rearrangement joins TRBV20-1 to TRBJ1-1, with D uncertain. This CDR3 region has 15 residues. CDR1 is DFQATT and CDR2 is SNEGSKA in the germline V gene (reference sequence). Trimming left V 3 bases short and J 1 base short, with 15 bases between. The CDR3 reads CSARELSSENTEAFF. As DNA, the CDR3 is TGCAGTGCTAGGGAACTCTCTTCTGAGAACACTGAAGCTTTCTTT.

The chain recombines TRBV5-1 with TRBJ2-1; D unclear. The CDR3 is 13 residues long. The germline CDR1 and CDR2 sequences are SGHRS and YFSETQ. V was trimmed by 1 base and J by 5 bases, leaving 7 bases between them. CDR3 amino acids: CASSLTRNNEQFF. The CDR3 region has the DNA TGCGCCAGCAGCTTGACCCGAAACAATGAGCAGTTCTTC.

The gene calls are TRBV4-3 and TRBJ2-2; the D call may be TRBD1 or TRBD2 (6 bases each). The length of the CDR3 is 18 residues. V was shortened by 3 bases and J by 0 bases, with 17 bases between the two germline ends. Germline V CDR1 and CDR2: LGHNA, YSLEER. The CDR3 DNA reads TGCGCCAGCAGCCAGGCCCTGGGGGGCATCGCGAACACCGGGGAGCTGTTTTTT. It yields the protein CASSQALGGIANTGELFF.

This clonotype was counted only a few times. CDR3 DNA sequence: TGTGCCAGCAGTTCCGCAGGGGGCCGTCGGACTGAAGCTTTCTTT. It yields the protein CASSSAGGRRTEAFF. The chain couples TRBV27 to TRBJ1-1, with TRBD1 matching over 8 bases. Germline CDR1 is MNHEY and CDR2 is SMNVEV (reference sequence). The CDR3 covers 15 residues. After removal of 4 bases from V and 5 bases from J, the junction contained 9 bases not matched to a gene.

DNA for the CDR3: TGTGCCAGCAGCGTAGAGAGCACCGGGGAGCTGTTTTTT. Its protein is CASSVESTGELFF. The chain combines TRBV9 with TRBJ2-2, with D uncertain. Trimming took 0 bases from V and 4 from J, leaving 4 bases between them. Germline V gene data show CDR1 as SGDLS and CDR2 as YYNGEE. The CDR3 runs 13 residues.

The chain has TRBV6-5 and TRBJ2-1; 12 bases match TRBD1. CDR3 length equals 17 residues. Germline CDR1 and CDR2: MNHEY and SVGAGI. The J segment lost 6 bases and the V segment lost 3 bases, leaving 9 bases of the junction unmatched. CDR3 in DNA: TGTGCCAGCAGTTATTCTATCGGGACAGGGGGCTCCAATGAGCAGTTCTTC. Protein: CASSYSIGTGGSNEQFF.

The chain combines TRBV6-4 with TRBJ2-3; TRBD2 aligns across 12 bases. The CDR3 contains 15 residues. Germline assignment: CDR1 MRHNA and CDR2 SNTAGT. V shed 6 bases and J 4 bases; nucleotides not matched to a gene: 5. The CDR3 loop reads CASRRTSGASDTQYF. In DNA, the CDR3 is TGTGCCAGCAGGAGGACTAGCGGGGCGTCAGATACGCAGTATTTT.

V and J are TRBV30 and TRBJ2-7; the D gene is possibly TRBD1 (6 bases). Trimming took off 0 bases at V and 3 bases at J, with 15 bases between the two ends. Germline lookup yields CDR1 GTSNPN and CDR2 SVGIG (reference sequence). The CDR3 sequence is 15 residues long. The chain's CDR3 is CAWSVGAGDFYEQYF. CDR3 in DNA: TGTGCCTGGAGTGTCGGGGCAGGGGATTTCTACGAGCAGTACTTC.

The sample holds a few counts of this clonotype. The chain recombines TRBV7-9 with TRBJ2-7; TRBD1 might be the D (6 bases). V dropped 2 bases and J dropped 3 bases, with 8 bases sitting between them. CDR1 and CDR2 from the germline V gene are SEHNR and FQNEAQ (reference sequence). This CDR3 is 13 amino acids long. As DNA, the CDR3 is TGTGCCAGCAGCTTACAGGGACACTACGAGCAGTACTTC. It translates to CASSLQGHYEQYF.